This record covers a single T cell receptor beta chain. Germline CDR1 reads GTSNPN; CDR2 reads SVGIG (reference sequence). This CDR3 comprises 14 residues. V was pared by 0 bases and J by 6 bases, with 9 bases between. The sample is drawn from a study of blood T cell repertoires in COVID-19. How the authors handled the data: Reference gene primer amplification gave nucleated cell count estimates. Clones were read by immunoSEQ multiplex PCR, and TCRdb kept only the in-frame ones, dropping some. V, J and clone size are those of that table, while D and trimming were read from the DNA. The data hold under 150,000 clones, with 85% observed a single time.

This TCR derives from a man aged 35-49 years with acute or convalescent COVID-19. The chain recombines TRBV30 with TRBJ1-6; D is ambiguous. Sequences were obtained from peripheral blood. CDR3 nucleotides: TGTGCCTGGAGTGTACGTGAGTTTAATTCACCCCTCCACTTT. The encoded protein is CAWSVREFNSPLHF.